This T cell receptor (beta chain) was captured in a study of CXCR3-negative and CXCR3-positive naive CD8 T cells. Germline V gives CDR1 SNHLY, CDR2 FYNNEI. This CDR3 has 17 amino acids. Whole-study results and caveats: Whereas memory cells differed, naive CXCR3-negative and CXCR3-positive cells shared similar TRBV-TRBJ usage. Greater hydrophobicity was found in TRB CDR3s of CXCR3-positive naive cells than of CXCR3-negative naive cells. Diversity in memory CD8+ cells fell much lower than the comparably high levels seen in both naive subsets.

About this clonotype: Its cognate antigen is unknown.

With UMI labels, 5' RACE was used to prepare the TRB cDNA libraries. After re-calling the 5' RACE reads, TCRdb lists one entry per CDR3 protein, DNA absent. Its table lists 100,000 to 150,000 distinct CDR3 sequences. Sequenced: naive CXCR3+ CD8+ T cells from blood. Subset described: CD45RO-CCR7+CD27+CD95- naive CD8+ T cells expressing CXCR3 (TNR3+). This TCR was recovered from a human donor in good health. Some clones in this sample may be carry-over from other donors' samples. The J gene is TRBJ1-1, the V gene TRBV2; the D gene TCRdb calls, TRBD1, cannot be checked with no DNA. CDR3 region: CASSSSGRGLGNTEAFF.